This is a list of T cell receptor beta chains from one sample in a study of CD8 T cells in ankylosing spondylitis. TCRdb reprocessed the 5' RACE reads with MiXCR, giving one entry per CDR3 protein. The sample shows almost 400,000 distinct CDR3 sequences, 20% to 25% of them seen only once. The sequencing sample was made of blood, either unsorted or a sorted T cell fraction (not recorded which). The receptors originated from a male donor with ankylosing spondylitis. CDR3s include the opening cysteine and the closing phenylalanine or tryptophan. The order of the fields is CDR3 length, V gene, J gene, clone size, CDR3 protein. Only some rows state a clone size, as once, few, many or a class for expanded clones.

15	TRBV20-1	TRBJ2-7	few	CSARNRAPGSYEQYF
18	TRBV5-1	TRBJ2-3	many	CASSLDLAGALSTDTQYF
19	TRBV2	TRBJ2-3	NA	CASSLSGTGAVSSTDTQYF
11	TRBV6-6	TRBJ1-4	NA	CASAGWEKLFF
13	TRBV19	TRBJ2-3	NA	CASSPTGTDTQYF
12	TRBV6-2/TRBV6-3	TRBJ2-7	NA	CASSFQSYEQYF
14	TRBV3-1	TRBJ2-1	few	CATGGLAGGNEQFF
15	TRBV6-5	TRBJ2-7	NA	CASSYSASGDYEQYF
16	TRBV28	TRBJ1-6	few	CASSTRRSGPNSPLHF
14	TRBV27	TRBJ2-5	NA	CASSSSDVQETQYF
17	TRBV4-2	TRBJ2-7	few	CASSLLTQTSGSYEQYF
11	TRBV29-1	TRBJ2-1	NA	CSVEVRRRQFF
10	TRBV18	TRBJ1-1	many	CASSQIEAFF
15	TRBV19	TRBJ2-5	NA	CASSRGLAGKETQYF